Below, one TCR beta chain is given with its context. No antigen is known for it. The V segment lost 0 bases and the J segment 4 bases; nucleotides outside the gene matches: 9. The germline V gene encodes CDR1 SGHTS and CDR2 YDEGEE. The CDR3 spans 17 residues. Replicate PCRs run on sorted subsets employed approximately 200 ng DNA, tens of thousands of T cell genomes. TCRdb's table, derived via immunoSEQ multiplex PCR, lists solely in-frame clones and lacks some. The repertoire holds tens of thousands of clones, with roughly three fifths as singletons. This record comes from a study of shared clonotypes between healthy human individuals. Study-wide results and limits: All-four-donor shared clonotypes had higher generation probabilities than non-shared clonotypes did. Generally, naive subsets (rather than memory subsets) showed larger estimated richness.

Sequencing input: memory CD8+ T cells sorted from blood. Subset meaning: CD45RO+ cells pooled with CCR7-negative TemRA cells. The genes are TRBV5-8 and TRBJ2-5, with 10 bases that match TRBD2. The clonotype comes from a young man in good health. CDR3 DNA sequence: TGTGCCAGCAGCTTGGGAACCCTAGCGGGAGAGGGAGAGACCCAGTACTTC. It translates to CASSLGTLAGEGETQYF.